The 29 T cell receptor beta chains below were found in one sample sequenced in a study of blood T cells in healthy people across ages. Sample-barcoded 5' priming and a J-beta primer mix drove a second PCR of 7 to 11 cycles. MiXCR, run by TCRdb on the 5' RACE reads, gives a single entry per CDR3 protein. The sample lists roughly 730,000 distinct CDR3 sequences; 56% were seen once. Sequenced input: blood. The receptors derive from a man aged 35 to 55 in good health.

The chain recombines TRBV29-1 with TRBJ2-5; D unclear. Trimming shortened V by 4 bases and J by 2 bases, and 14 bases separated the two germline ends. The CDR3 totals 14 residues. The germline gives CDR1 SQVTM, CDR2 ANQGSEA. This chain's CDR3 is CSVGLRTVQETQYF. The CDR3 nucleotides read TGCAGCGTTGGGCTGAGGACCGTACAAGAGACCCAGTACTTC.

The chain recombines TRBV12-3 or TRBV12-4 with TRBJ1-6, with D possibly being TRBD1 (5 bases). Trimming cost V 1 base and J 6 bases, with 13 bases left between them. This CDR3 spans 16 amino acids. The CDR3 spells CASSLEGPSVNSPLHF. Written as DNA, the CDR3 is TGTGCCAGCAGTTTAGAGGGACCGTCGGTTAATTCACCCCTCCACTTT.

This sequence joins TRBV5-1 and TRBJ2-5; 16 nucleotides align to TRBD2. The CDR3 length is 16 residues. Germline V CDR1 and CDR2: SGHRS, YFSETQ. The trim removed 3 bases at V and 11 bases at J, leaving 10 bases unmatched. CDR3 sequence (DNA): TGCGCCAGCAGCTCCGGGACTAGCGGGAGGGATCCGCGTCAGTACTTC. It specifies CASSSGTSGRDPRQYF.

The sample holds a few counts of this clonotype. The rearrangement uses TRBV28 and TRBJ2-1; tentative D call: TRBD2 (6 bases). Germline CDR1 MDHEN, CDR2 SYDVKM. The CDR3 contains 11 residues. Trimming took 8 bases from V and 10 from J, leaving 12 bases between them. The CDR3 DNA sequence: TGTGCCAGCGAGGCGGGGCAGGAGCAGTTCTTC. Translating gives CASEAGQEQFF.

The chain uses TRBV29-1 and TRBJ2-1; 8 positions agree with TRBD2. The end of the DNA aligns better with TRBJ2-7, so the J call may be wrong. In germline, CDR1 is SQVTM, CDR2 ANQGSEA. This CDR3 region has 13 residues. The CDR3 DNA reads TGCAGCGTTGAGAGACTAGCGACCGATGAGCAGTACTTC. Translation gives CSVERLATDEQYF.

The chain employs TRBV7-2 and TRBJ2-3; no reliable D call. CDR1 is SGHTA and CDR2 is FQGNSA in the germline V gene. The CDR3 totals 12 residues. Trimming pared 6 bases from V and 6 bases from J, leaving 10 bases between. The CDR3 DNA reads as TGTGCCAGCAGACCCCGGGCGGATACGCAGTATTTT. It yields the protein CASRPRADTQYF.

V is TRBV27 and J is TRBJ2-7; D might be TRBD1 (6 bases). The CDR3 runs to 16 residues. V lost 8 bases and J 3 bases, leaving 23 bases between the germline ends. Germline V CDR1 and CDR2: MNHEY, SMNVEV (reference sequence). The CDR3 reads CASAGEGHRPYYEQYF. For the CDR3, the DNA is TGTGCCAGCGCGGGCGAGGGACACAGACCTTACTACGAGCAGTACTTC.

This clonotype was counted between two and nine times. The chain links TRBV14 to TRBJ1-1; D is uncertain. Germline CDR1 and CDR2: SGHDN and FVKESK. V lost 3 bases and J lost 0, with 5 bases in between. The CDR3 has 13 amino acids. CDR3 region: CASSQSVNTEAFF. The CDR3 bases are TGTGCCAGCAGCCAGAGCGTGAACACTGAAGCTTTCTTT. The whole variable domain, filled in from reference TRBV14 and TRBJ1-1, reads EAGVTQFPSHSVIEKGQTVTLRCDPISGHDNLYWYRRVMGKEIKFLLHFVKESKQDESGMPNNRFLAERTGGTYSTLKVQPAELEDSGVYFCASSQSVNTEAFFGQGTRLTVV.

The chain combines TRBV7-9 with TRBJ2-1; the D gene is possibly TRBD2 (7 bases). Looked up from germline, CDR1 is SEHNR and CDR2 is FQNEAQ (reference sequence). V gave up 7 bases and J gave up 8 bases, with 15 bases separating them. The CDR3 length is 13 residues. The CDR3: CASTPEGGYEQFF. CDR3 sequence (DNA): TGTGCCAGCACCCCCGAGGGGGGGTATGAGCAGTTCTTC.

V is TRBV20-1 and J is TRBJ2-3, with D perhaps TRBD1 (6 bases). Trimming removed 0 bases from V and 2 bases from J, with 15 bases in between. The CDR3 contains 16 residues. Germline CDR1 and CDR2: DFQATT and SNEGSKA (reference sequence). The CDR3 region is CSARDSRTEDTDTQYF. CDR3 bases: TGCAGTGCTAGAGATTCCCGGACAGAAGACACAGATACGCAGTATTTT.

The sample holds a few counts of this clonotype. This chain uses TRBV10-3 with TRBJ2-3; TRBD2 matches 10 bases. CDR1 is ENHRY and CDR2 is SYGVKD in the germline V gene. V lost 10 bases and J lost 0; bases outside the gene matches: 10. The CDR3 runs 16 residues. The CDR3: CATLPLAGVSTDTQYF. As DNA, the CDR3 is TGTGCCACCTTGCCCCTAGCGGGAGTGAGCACAGATACGCAGTATTTT.

The V gene is TRBV20-1, the J gene TRBJ2-5; possibly TRBD1 for D (6 bases). Deletions cut 6 bases from V and 2 bases from J, with 16 bases between. There are 14 residues in the CDR3. Germline assignment: CDR1 DFQATT and CDR2 SNEGSKA (reference sequence). As DNA, the CDR3 is TGCAGTGCATTCGCGCCACAGGGTCAAGAGACCCAGTACTTC. It codes for CSAFAPQGQETQYF.

The rearrangement joins TRBV9 to TRBJ2-1; D is perhaps TRBD2 (6 bases). The CDR3 loop spans 15 amino acids. V lost 0 bases and J lost 5, with 12 bases in between. Germline CDR1 SGDLS, CDR2 YYNGEE. CDR3 in DNA: TGTGCCAGCAGCGTAGGTAACGGGGGAAACAATGAGCAGTTCTTC. It codes for CASSVGNGGNNEQFF.

The chain employs TRBV4-3 and TRBJ2-3, with 12 bases identical to TRBD2. Losses at the gene ends were 0 bases for V and 4 bases for J; bases not matched to a gene: 5. CDR3 size: 17 residues. Germline V CDR1 and CDR2: LGHNA, YSLEER. CDR3 amino acids: CASSQEILAGGADTQYF. The CDR3 DNA reads TGCGCCAGCAGCCAAGAAATCCTAGCGGGAGGGGCAGATACGCAGTATTTT.

This chain joins TRBV28 and TRBJ2-7; D gene ambiguous. Trimming took 2 bases from V and 3 from J, leaving 8 bases between them. The CDR3 is 13 residues long. CDR1 and CDR2 from the germline V gene are MDHEN and SYDVKM. This CDR3 reads CASSLHSRYEQYF. The CDR3 nucleotides are TGTGCCAGCAGTTTACACTCTCGCTACGAGCAGTACTTC. The full variable domain, with the rest looked up from reference TRBV28 and TRBJ2-7, is DVKVTQSSRYLVKRTGEKVFLECVQDMDHENMFWYRQDPGLGLRLIYFSYDVKMKEKGDIPEGYSVSREKKERFSLILESASTNQTSMYLCASSLHSRYEQYFGPGTRLTVT.

A few counts support this clonotype. J is TRBJ1-6 and V is TRBV6-6; maybe TRBD1 (6 bases). The CDR3 has 14 amino acids. Trimming stripped 5 bases from V and 7 bases from J, with 12 bases between. Germline V gene sequence: CDR1 MNHNY, CDR2 SVGAGI (reference sequence). Written as DNA, the CDR3 is TGTGCCAGCAGTACTGGACAGCTAAATTCACCCCTCCACTTT. It yields the protein CASSTGQLNSPLHF.

The gene calls are TRBV7-9 and TRBJ1-2; D not certain. Germline loops: CDR1 SEHNR, CDR2 FQNEAQ (reference sequence). This CDR3 is 13 amino acids long. The V and J ends lost 3 bases and 8 bases respectively, with 13 bases between them. Here the CDR3 DNA reads TGTGCCAGCAGCTTTAACGGGCGCTTCGGCTACACCTTC. Translation: CASSFNGRFGYTF.

The genes are TRBV18 and TRBJ2-7; D is unclear. The V end lost 5 bases, the J end lost 2 bases, and 10 bases lay between the germline ends. Germline lookup yields CDR1 KGHSH and CDR2 LQKENI. The CDR3 extends over 13 amino acids. CDR3 sequence: CASSERRPYEQYF. The CDR3 DNA reads as TGTGCCAGCTCAGAAAGACGGCCCTACGAGCAGTACTTC.

The rearrangement uses TRBV7-2 and TRBJ2-4; TRBD2 aligns across 8 bases. V trimming: 5 bases; J trimming: 0 bases; junction bases outside the gene matches: 18. CDR3 length: 20 residues. The germline V gene has CDR1 SGHTA and CDR2 FQGNSA. The DNA for the CDR3 is TGTGCCAGCAGCCCCGGGGGGACTAGGGGGTTGATGCTAGCCAAAAACATTCAGTACTTC. It is translated as CASSPGGTRGLMLAKNIQYF.

The V call is TRBV15, the J call TRBJ1-2; no clear D. Trimming removed 9 bases from V and 5 bases from J, with 10 bases in between. This CDR3 region has 11 residues. CDR1 is LNHNV, CDR2 YYDKDF, per germline (reference sequence). This chain's CDR3 is CATGESYGYTF. The CDR3, as DNA: TGTGCCACTGGAGAGAGTTATGGCTACACCTTC.

The chain has TRBV12-3 or TRBV12-4 and TRBJ1-2, with D maybe TRBD1 (5 bases). Trimming stripped 5 bases from V and 4 bases from J, with 11 bases between. The CDR3 is made up of 13 amino acids. CDR3 amino acids: CASSRDWGYGYTF. The CDR3 DNA sequence: TGTGCCAGCAGTCGGGACTGGGGCTATGGCTACACCTTC.

The table lists this clonotype with a few counts. The rearrangement joins TRBV5-1 to TRBJ2-3, with TRBD2 matching 7 bases. This CDR3 has 16 amino acids. Losses at the gene ends were 4 bases for V and 6 bases for J; bases not matched to a gene: 14. Germline V gene lookup returns CDR1 SGHRS and CDR2 YFSETQ. CDR3 sequence reads: CASSPIVGGPSDTQYF. The CDR3, as DNA: TGCGCCAGCAGCCCAATTGTGGGAGGGCCTTCGGATACGCAGTATTTT.

The rearrangement uses TRBV28 and TRBJ2-1; D remains unclear. Germline CDR1 and CDR2: MDHEN and SYDVKM. The CDR3 sequence is 15 residues long. V was pared by 3 bases and J by 4 bases, with 13 bases between. The CDR3 DNA follows: TGTGCCAGCAGTTTGCGCGCGGCGGTTTACAATGAGCAGTTCTTC. It is translated as CASSLRAAVYNEQFF.

The chain links TRBV27 to TRBJ1-6; D gene ambiguous. V was shortened by 4 bases and J by 9 bases, with 7 bases between the two germline ends. The CDR3 length is 12 residues. Looked up from germline, CDR1 is MNHEY and CDR2 is SMNVEV (reference sequence). Here the CDR3 reads CASSWASSPLHF. Here the CDR3 DNA reads TGTGCCAGCAGTTGGGCTAGTTCACCCCTCCACTTT.

The count of this clonotype is one. The chain carries TRBV27 and TRBJ2-3, with D tentatively TRBD1 (6 bases). Germline lookup yields CDR1 MNHEY and CDR2 SMNVEV (reference sequence). V shed 2 bases and J shed 4 bases, with 22 bases lying between them. The CDR3 length is 18 residues. CDR3 DNA: TGTGCCAGCAGTTTAAGGCAGGGGTCCTTTTTCAGGCCAGATACGCAGTATTTT. It translates to CASSLRQGSFFRPDTQYF.

CDR3 sequence reads: CASSGEGSSYEQYF. CDR3 nucleotide sequence: TGTGCCAGCAGTGGGGAGGGGAGCTCCTACGAGCAGTACTTC. The chain uses TRBV9 and TRBJ2-7, with TRBD2 matching 7 bases. CDR3 length: 14 residues. V lost 5 bases and J lost 0; bases outside the gene matches: 5. Germline lookup yields CDR1 SGDLS and CDR2 YYNGEE.

This clonotype was recorded a few times. The J gene is TRBJ2-1, the V gene TRBV7-3, with 12 nucleotides matching TRBD2. The germline V gene has CDR1 SGHTA and CDR2 FQGTGA. J lost 8 bases, V lost 5 bases, and 10 bases had no gene match. This CDR3 is 16 amino acids long. This CDR3 is CASSPSGRASFYEQFF. CDR3 in DNA: TGTGCCAGCAGCCCTAGCGGGAGGGCCTCATTTTATGAGCAGTTCTTC. Together with reference TRBV7-3 and TRBJ2-1, the CDR3 gives the full variable domain: GAGVSQTPSNKVTEKGKYVELRCDPISGHTALYWYRQSLGQGPEFLIYFQGTGAADDSGLPNDRFFAVRPEGSVSTLKIQRTERGDSAVYLCASSPSGRASFYEQFFGPGTRLTVL.

This sequence joins TRBV7-9 and TRBJ2-1, with 7 bases matching TRBD2. This CDR3 spans 14 amino acids. J was trimmed by 4 bases and V by 10 bases; bases with no gene match: 10. Germline CDR1 SEHNR, CDR2 FQNEAQ (reference sequence). This CDR3 is CATRGGAGYNEQFF. The DNA for the CDR3 is TGTGCCACCCGGGGAGGGGCGGGTTACAATGAGCAGTTCTTC. Full variable domain (rest looked up from reference TRBV7-9 and TRBJ2-1): DTGVSQNPRHKITKRGQNVTFRCDPISEHNRLYWYRQTLGQGPEFLTYFQNEAQLEKSRLLSDRFSAERPKGSFSTLEIQRTEQGDSAMYLCATRGGAGYNEQFFGPGTRLTVL.

The chain has TRBV27 and TRBJ1-6, with D hard to call. Looked up from germline, CDR1 is MNHEY and CDR2 is SMNVEV (reference sequence). The CDR3 runs to 15 residues. V was pared by 2 bases and J by 5 bases, with 10 bases between. DNA of the CDR3: TGTGCCAGCAGTTTAATGCAGCCCGATAATTCACCCCTCCACTTT. Translating it yields CASSLMQPDNSPLHF.